This TCR beta chain is from a study of blood T cell repertoires in COVID-19. Study-wide context: Donors in the United States, Italy and Spain gave samples during acute or convalescent COVID-19. Sources were T cells, B-cell-depleted T cells, or PBMCs; the material itself was cDNA or gDNA.

Germline-derived CDR1 and CDR2 are LGHDT and YNNKEL (reference sequence). Trimming took 1 base from V and 4 from J; bases not matched to a gene: 4. The CDR3 runs 15 residues. Source study methods: Amplification from reference gene primers served as the basis for estimated nucleated cell counts. Profiled with immunoSEQ multiplex PCR; TCRdb holds only in-frame clones, not every one. That table gives V, J and clone size, and the DNA gave D and trimming. Of around 110,000 clones in the sample, 86% are singletons; the top ten hold more than 4%. The sequence was obtained from a man aged 35 to 55 with acute or convalescent COVID-19. The source material was peripheral blood. The chain is built from TRBV3-1 (or the pseudogene TRBV3-2) and TRBJ2-3; 8 bases map to TRBD1. The CDR3 coding sequence is TGTGCCAGCAGCCAAGGGACAGGGTGGGCAGATACGCAGTATTTT. Protein: CASSQGTGWADTQYF.